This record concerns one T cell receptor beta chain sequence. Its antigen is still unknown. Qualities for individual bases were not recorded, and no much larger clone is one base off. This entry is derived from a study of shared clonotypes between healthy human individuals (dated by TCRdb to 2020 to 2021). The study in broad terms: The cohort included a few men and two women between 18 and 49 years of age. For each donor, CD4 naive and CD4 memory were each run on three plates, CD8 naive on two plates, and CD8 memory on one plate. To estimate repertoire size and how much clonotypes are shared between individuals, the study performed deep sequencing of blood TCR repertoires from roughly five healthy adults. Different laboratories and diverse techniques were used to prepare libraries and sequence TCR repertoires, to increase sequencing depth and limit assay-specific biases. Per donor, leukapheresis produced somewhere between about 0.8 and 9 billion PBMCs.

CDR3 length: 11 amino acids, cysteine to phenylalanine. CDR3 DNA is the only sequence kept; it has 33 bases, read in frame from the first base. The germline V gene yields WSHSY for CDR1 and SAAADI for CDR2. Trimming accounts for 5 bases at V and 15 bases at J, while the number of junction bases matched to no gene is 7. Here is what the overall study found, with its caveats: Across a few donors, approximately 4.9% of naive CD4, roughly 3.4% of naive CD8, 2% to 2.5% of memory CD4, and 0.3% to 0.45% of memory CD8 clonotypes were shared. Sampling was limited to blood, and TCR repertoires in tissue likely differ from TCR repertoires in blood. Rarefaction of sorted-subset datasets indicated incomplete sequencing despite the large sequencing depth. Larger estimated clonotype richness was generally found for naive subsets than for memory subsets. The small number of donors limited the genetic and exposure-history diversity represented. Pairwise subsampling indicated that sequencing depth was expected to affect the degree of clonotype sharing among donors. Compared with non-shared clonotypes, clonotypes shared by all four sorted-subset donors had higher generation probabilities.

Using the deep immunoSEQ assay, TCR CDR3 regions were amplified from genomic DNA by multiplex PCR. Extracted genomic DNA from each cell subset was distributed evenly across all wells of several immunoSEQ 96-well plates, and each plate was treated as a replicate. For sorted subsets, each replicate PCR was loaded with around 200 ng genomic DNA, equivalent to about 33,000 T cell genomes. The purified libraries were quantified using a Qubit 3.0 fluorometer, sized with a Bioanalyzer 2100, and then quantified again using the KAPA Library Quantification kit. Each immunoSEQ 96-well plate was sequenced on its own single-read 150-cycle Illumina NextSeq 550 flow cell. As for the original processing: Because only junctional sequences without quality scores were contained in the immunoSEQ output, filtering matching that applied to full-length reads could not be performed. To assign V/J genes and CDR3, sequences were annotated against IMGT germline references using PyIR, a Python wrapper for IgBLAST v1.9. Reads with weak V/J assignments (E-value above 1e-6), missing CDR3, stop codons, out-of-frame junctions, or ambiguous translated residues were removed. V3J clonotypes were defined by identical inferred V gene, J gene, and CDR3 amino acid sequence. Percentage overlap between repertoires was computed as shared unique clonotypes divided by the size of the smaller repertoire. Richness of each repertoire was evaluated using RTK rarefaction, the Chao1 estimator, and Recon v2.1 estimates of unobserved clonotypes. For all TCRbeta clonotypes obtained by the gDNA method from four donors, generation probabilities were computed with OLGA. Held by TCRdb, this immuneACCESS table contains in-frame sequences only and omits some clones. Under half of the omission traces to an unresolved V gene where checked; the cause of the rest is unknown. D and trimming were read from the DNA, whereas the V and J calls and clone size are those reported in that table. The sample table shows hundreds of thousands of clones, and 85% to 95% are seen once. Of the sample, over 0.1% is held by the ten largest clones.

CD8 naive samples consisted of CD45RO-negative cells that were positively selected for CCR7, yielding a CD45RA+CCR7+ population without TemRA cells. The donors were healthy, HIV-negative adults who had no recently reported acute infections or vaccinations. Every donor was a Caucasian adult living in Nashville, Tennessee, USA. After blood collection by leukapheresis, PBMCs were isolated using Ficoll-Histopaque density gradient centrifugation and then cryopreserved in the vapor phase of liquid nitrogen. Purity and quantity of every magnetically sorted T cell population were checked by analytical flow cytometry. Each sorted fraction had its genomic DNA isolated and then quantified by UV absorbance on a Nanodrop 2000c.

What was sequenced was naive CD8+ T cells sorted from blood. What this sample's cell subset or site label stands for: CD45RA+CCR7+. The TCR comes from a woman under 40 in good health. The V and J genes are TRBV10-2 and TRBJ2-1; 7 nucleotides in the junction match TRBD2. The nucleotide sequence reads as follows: TGCGCCAGCAGTAGTGGCGGGAGTCGGTTCTTC. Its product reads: CASSSGGSRFF.